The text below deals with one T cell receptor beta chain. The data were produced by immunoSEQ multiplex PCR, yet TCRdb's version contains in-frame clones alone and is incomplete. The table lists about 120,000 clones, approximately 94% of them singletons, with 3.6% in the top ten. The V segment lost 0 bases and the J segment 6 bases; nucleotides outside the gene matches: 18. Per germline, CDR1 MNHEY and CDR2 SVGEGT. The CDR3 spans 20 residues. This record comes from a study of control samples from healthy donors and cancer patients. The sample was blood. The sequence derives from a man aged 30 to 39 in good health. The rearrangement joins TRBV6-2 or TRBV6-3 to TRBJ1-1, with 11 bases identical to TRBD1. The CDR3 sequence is CASSYSTSDRGRLIRAEAFF. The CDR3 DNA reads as TGTGCCAGCAGTTACTCGACCTCGGACAGGGGGCGCTTAATAAGGGCTGAAGCTTTCTTT.